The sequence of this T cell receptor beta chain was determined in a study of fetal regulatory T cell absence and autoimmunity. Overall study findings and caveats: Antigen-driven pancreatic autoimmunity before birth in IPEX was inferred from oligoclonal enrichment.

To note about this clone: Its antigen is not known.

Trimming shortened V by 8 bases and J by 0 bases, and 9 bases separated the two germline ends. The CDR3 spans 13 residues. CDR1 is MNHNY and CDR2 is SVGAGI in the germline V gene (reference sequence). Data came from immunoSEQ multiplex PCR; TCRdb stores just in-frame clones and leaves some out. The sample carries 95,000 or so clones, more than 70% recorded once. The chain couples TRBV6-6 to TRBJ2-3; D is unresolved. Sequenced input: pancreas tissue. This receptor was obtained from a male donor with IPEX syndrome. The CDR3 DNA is TGTGCCAGCCGGGTCTTTAGCACAGATACGCAGTATTTT. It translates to CASRVFSTDTQYF.